Presented here are 20 T cell receptor beta chains from one specimen sequenced in a study of CXCR3-negative and CXCR3-positive naive CD8 T cells (dated by TCRdb to the late 2010s). Sequencing relied on a NextSeq 550. The Human TCR Profiling Kit (MiLaboratory) was used to make UMI-labeled 5' RACE TRB cDNA libraries. The reads underwent TCRdb reprocessing, giving one record for each CDR3 protein sequence and no DNA. The table for this sample lists about 45,000 distinct CDR3 sequences. The ten largest clones take up about 10% of the sample. The sample consisted of memory CD8+ T cells from blood. The sample's cell subset or site label, in plain terms: conventional CD8+ memory T cells (TMEM), sorted as controls. These receptors were taken from a human donor in good health. Some clones in this sample may be carry-over from other donors' samples.

V usage is TRBV4-2 and J usage is TRBJ1-1; TCRdb designates TRBD1, a call that cannot be tested without DNA. The CDR3 is 16 amino acids. CDR1 and CDR2 from the germline V gene are LGHNA and YNFKEQ. CDR3 protein: CASSHEEGTGNTEAFF.

The rearrangement joins TRBV28 to TRBJ2-3; without DNA, the TCRdb call of TRBD1 cannot be checked. In germline, CDR1 is MDHEN, CDR2 SYDVKM. The CDR3 totals 17 residues. CDR3 residues: CASSFSSGGPSTDTQYF.

V is TRBV6-2 or TRBV6-3 and J is TRBJ2-5. Germline CDR1 reads MNHEY; CDR2 reads SVGEGT. The CDR3 extends over 13 amino acids. This chain's CDR3 is CASSFYTGETQYF.

The chain joins TRBV3-1 to TRBJ1-1; TCRdb designates TRBD1, a call that cannot be tested without DNA. Per germline, CDR1 LGHDT and CDR2 YNNKEL (reference sequence). The CDR3 sequence is 15 residues long. CDR3 loop: CASSRLVGGRTEAFF.

This rearrangement joins TRBV20-1 to TRBJ2-2; absent DNA, TCRdb's TRBD1 call cannot be checked. CDR1 and CDR2 (germline): DFQATT, SNEGSKA (reference sequence). This CDR3 contains 16 residues. The CDR3 sequence: CSARDGGGINTGELFF.

The chain joins TRBV7-8 to TRBJ2-2; TCRdb lists TRBD1, though no DNA is available to test this call. The CDR3 covers 18 residues. The germline gives CDR1 SGHVS, CDR2 FQNEAQ. The CDR3 is CASSYSEWGGANTGELFF.

The gene calls are TRBV6-1 and TRBJ1-2; TCRdb gives TRBD1 as the D gene, but with no DNA this cannot be confirmed. This CDR3 has 14 residues. The V gene's germline CDR1 is MNHNS and CDR2 SASEGT. The CDR3 loop reads CASSEKEGASGYTF.

The rearrangement uses TRBV30 and TRBJ1-2. The germline V gene has CDR1 GTSNPN and CDR2 SVGIG (reference sequence). The CDR3 sequence is 13 residues long. CDR3 amino acids: CAWSSWGSDGYTF.

The chain is built from TRBV15 and TRBJ2-3; lacking DNA, the TRBD1 call made by TCRdb goes unchecked. Germline V gene lookup returns CDR1 LNHNV and CDR2 YYDKDF (reference sequence). The CDR3 runs to 14 residues. CDR3 in amino acids: CANSRQEPTDTQYF.

V gene TRBV6-4 combines with J gene TRBJ2-1; TCRdb selects TRBD2, and the lack of DNA leaves this call unchecked. The germline gives CDR1 MRHNA, CDR2 SNTAGT. The CDR3 sequence is 15 residues long. The chain's CDR3 is CASSDSQRGGNEQFF.

The rearrangement joins TRBV3-2 to TRBJ2-5. TRBV3-2 is classified as a pseudogene. The CDR3 has 13 residues. CDR3 residues: CASSQPPQETQYF.

The chain is built from TRBV27 and TRBJ2-7; TCRdb indicates TRBD1, and absent DNA this call remains unverified. Germline CDR1 is MNHEY and CDR2 is SMNVEV (reference sequence). The CDR3 spans 14 residues. CDR3: CASSLGGQDYEQYF.

The gene calls are TRBV30 and TRBJ2-1; checking the TCRdb D call of TRBD2 is not possible without DNA. This CDR3 is 14 amino acids long. The germline gives CDR1 GTSNPN, CDR2 SVGIG (reference sequence). CDR3 protein: CAWSVGGAYNEQFF.

The chain has TRBV12-3 or TRBV12-4 and TRBJ1-1. The CDR3 length is 13 residues. This chain's CDR3 is CASSLAETGEAFF.

The chain uses TRBV5-1 and TRBJ1-5. The V gene's germline CDR1 is SGHRS and CDR2 YFSETQ. This CDR3 contains 14 residues. CDR3 region: CASSSGLSDQPQHF.

V gene TRBV28 combines with J gene TRBJ1-2; TCRdb calls TRBD1, which cannot be checked without DNA. Germline values: CDR1 MDHEN, CDR2 SYDVKM. The CDR3 contains 14 residues. CDR3 region: CASSKMTALLGYTF.

CDR3 loop: CASSPSGVGEQYF. V is TRBV28 and J is TRBJ2-7; TCRdb's assignment of TRBD1 cannot be checked, as there is no DNA. In germline, CDR1 is MDHEN, CDR2 SYDVKM. The CDR3 runs 13 residues.

V gene TRBV5-5 combines with J gene TRBJ1-3. The CDR3 spans 12 residues. The V gene's germline CDR1 is SGHKS and CDR2 YYEKEE (reference sequence). Here the CDR3 reads CASSLDGNTIYF.

The rearrangement links TRBV2 to TRBJ2-7; TCRdb reports TRBD1, a call that lacks DNA to check it against. Germline CDR1 SNHLY, CDR2 FYNNEI. CDR3 length: 16 residues. The CDR3 sequence: CASPPEPGQGLYEQYF.

The chain recombines TRBV18 with TRBJ1-1. This CDR3 has 17 amino acids. Germline V gives CDR1 KGHSH, CDR2 LQKENI. CDR3 loop: CASSPRQGRHWYTEAFF.